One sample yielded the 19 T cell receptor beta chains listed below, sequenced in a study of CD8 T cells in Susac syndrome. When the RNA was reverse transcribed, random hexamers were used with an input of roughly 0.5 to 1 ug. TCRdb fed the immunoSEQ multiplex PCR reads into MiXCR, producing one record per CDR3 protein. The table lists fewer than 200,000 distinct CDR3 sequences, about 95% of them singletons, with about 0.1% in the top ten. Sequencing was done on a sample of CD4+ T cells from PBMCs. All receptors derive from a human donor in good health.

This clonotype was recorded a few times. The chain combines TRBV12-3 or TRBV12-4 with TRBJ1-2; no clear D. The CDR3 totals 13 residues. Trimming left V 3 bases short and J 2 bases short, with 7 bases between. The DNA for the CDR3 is TGTGCCAGCAGTTTTGGCCCGAACTATGGCTACACCTTC. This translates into CASSFGPNYGYTF.

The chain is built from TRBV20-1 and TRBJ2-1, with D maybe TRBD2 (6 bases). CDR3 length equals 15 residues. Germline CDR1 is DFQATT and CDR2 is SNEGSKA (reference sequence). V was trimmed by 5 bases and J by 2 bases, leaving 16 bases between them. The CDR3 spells CSAPPSGWAYNEQFF. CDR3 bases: TGCAGTGCTCCTCCCAGCGGGTGGGCCTACAATGAGCAGTTCTTC.

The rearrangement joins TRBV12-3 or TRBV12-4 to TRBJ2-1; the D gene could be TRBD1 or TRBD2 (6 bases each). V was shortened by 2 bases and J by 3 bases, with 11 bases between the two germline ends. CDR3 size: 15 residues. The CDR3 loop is CASSLSGADYNEQFF. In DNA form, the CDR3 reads TGTGCCAGCAGTTTATCGGGGGCGGACTACAATGAGCAGTTCTTC.

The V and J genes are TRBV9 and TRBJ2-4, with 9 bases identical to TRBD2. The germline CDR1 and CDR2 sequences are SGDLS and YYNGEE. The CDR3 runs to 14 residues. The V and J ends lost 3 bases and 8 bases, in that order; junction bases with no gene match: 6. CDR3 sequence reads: CASSEHSGRDIQYF. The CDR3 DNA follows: TGTGCCAGCAGCGAACATAGCGGGAGAGACATTCAGTACTTC.

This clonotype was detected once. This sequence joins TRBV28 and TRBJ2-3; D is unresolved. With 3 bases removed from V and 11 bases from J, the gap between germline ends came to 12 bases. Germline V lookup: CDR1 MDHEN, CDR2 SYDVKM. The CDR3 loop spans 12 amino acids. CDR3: CASSFGNIKQYF. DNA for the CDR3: TGTGCCAGCAGTTTCGGCAATATCAAGCAGTATTTT.

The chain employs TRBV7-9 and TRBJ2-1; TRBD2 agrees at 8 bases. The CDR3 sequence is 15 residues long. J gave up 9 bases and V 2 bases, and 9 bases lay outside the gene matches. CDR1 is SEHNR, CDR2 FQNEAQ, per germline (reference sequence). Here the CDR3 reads CASSLTPGGLGEQFF. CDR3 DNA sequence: TGTGCCAGCAGCTTAACCCCGGGAGGGTTAGGTGAGCAGTTCTTC. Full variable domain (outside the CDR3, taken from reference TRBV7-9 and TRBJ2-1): DTGVSQNPRHKITKRGQNVTFRCDPISEHNRLYWYRQTLGQGPEFLTYFQNEAQLEKSRLLSDRFSAERPKGSFSTLEIQRTEQGDSAMYLCASSLTPGGLGEQFFGPGTRLTVL.

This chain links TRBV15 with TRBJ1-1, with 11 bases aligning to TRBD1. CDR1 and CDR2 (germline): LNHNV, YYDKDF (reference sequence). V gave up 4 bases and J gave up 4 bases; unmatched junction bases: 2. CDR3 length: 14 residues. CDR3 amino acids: CATSKGTGGTEAFF. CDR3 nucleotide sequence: TGTGCCACCAGCAAAGGGACAGGGGGCACTGAAGCTTTCTTT. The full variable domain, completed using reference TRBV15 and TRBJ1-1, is DAMVIQNPRYQVTQFGKPVTLSCSQTLNHNVMYWYQQKSSQAPKLLFHYYDKDFNNEADTPDNFQSRRPNTSFCFLDIRSPGLGDTAMYLCATSKGTGGTEAFFGQGTRLTVV.

For the CDR3, the DNA is TGTGCCAGCAGCCAAGATCCCGGGACCAAAAACATTCAGTACTTC. Translating it yields CASSQDPGTKNIQYF. V usage is TRBV3-1 and J usage is TRBJ2-4, with D tentatively TRBD2 (5 bases). CDR3 length: 15 amino acids. The germline CDR1 and CDR2 sequences are LGHDT and YNNKEL (reference sequence). With 0 bases removed from V and 2 bases from J, the gap between germline ends came to 8 bases.

The CDR3 spells CSVEDQAGNADTQYF. The CDR3 coding sequence is TGCAGCGTTGAAGATCAGGCGGGAAATGCAGATACGCAGTATTTT. J is TRBJ2-3 and V is TRBV29-1, with D perhaps TRBD2 (6 bases). The V end was cut by 0 bases, the J end by 4 bases, with 14 bases between. The CDR3 sequence is 15 residues long. Per the germline V gene, CDR1 is SQVTM and CDR2 is ANQGSEA.

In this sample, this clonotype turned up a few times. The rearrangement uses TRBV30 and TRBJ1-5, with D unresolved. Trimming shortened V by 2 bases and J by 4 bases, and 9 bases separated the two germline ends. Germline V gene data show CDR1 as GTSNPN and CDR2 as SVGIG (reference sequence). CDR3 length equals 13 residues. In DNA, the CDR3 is TGTGCCTGGAGTATGCGGCTAAATCAGCCCCAGCATTTT. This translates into CAWSMRLNQPQHF.

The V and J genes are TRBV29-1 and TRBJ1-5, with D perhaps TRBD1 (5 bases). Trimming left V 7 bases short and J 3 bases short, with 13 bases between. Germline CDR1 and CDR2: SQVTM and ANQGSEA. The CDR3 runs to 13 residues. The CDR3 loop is CSAKVQVNQPQHF. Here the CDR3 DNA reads TGCAGCGCGAAGGTACAGGTCAATCAGCCCCAGCATTTT.

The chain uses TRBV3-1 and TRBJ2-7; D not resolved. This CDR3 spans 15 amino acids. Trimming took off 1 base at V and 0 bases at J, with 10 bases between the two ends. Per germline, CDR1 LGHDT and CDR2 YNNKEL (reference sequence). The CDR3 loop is CASSQVAGFSYEQYF. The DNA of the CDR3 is TGTGCCAGCAGCCAAGTTGCTGGATTCTCCTACGAGCAGTACTTC.

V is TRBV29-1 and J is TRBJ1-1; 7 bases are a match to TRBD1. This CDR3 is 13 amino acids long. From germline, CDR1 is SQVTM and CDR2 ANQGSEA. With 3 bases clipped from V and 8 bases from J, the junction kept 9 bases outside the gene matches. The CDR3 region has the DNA TGCAGCGTTGAGGCACCCCTCAGGGGGGAAGCTTTCTTT. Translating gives CSVEAPLRGEAFF. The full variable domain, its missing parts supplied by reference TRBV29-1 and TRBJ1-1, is SAVISQKPSRDICQRGTSLTIQCQVDSQVTMMFWYRQQPGQSLTLIATANQGSEATYESGFVIDKFPISRPNLTFSTLTVSNMSPEDSSIYLCSVEAPLRGEAFFGQGTRLTVV.

Written as DNA, the CDR3 is TGTGCCAGCAGGCAGGGACAGGCTGAGACCCAGTACTTC. Amino acids: CASRQGQAETQYF. The chain is built from TRBV12-3 or TRBV12-4 and TRBJ2-5; 8 nucleotides agree with TRBD1. The trim removed 6 bases at V and 5 bases at J, leaving 5 bases unmatched. This CDR3 has 13 residues.

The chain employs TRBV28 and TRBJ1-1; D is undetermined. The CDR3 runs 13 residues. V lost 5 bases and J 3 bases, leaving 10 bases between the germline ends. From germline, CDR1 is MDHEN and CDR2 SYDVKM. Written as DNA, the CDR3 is TGTGCCAGCAGTCCGTATAGGTACACTGAAGCTTTCTTT. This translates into CASSPYRYTEAFF.

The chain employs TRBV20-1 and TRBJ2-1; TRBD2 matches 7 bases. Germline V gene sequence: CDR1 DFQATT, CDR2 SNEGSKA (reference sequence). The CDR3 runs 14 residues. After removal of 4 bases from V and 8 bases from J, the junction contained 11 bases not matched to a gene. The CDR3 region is CSAMGGSASHEQFF. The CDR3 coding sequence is TGCAGTGCTATGGGCGGGAGTGCTTCCCATGAGCAGTTCTTC.

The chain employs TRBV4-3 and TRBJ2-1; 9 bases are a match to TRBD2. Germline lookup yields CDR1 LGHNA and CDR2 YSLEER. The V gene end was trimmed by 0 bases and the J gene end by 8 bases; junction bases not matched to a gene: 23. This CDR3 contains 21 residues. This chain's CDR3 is CASSQEGGWRAGRTSVYEQFF. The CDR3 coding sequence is TGCGCCAGCAGCCAAGAGGGGGGTTGGAGGGCGGGAAGGACTAGCGTCTATGAGCAGTTCTTC.

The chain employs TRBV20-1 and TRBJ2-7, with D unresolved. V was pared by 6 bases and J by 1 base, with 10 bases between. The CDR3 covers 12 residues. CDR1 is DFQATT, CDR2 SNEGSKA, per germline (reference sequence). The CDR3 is CSALGPSYEQYF. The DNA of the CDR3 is TGCAGTGCCTTAGGGCCTTCCTACGAGCAGTACTTC.

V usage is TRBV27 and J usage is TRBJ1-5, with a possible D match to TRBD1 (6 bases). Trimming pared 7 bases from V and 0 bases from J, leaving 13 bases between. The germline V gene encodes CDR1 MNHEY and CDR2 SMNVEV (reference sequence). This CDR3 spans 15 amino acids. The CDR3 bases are TGTGCCAGCACTCCGGACAGACTTAGCAATCAGCCCCAGCATTTT. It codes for CASTPDRLSNQPQHF.